This TCR beta chain was documented in a study of a mutant IDH1 vaccine in newly diagnosed glioma. The CDR3 length is 17 residues. The ends lost 1 base at V and 6 bases at J; junction bases unmatched: 13. From germline, CDR1 is GTSNPN and CDR2 SVGIG (reference sequence). A word on this clone: Its specificity is unknown.

Profiling relied on immunoSEQ multiplex PCR, and the TCRdb table lists in-frame clones only, not all of them. The data show tens of thousands of clones, 80% to 85% seen once. Time point in this sample: week 47, end of study. A single vaccine dose contained 300 ug of mutant IDH1 20-mer peptide, and topical imiquimod was used with it. The chain uses TRBV30 and TRBJ1-3; 9 bases fit TRBD1. Sequenced material: PBMCs, taken from a glioma patient whose treatment included an IDH1 peptide vaccine. This TCR came from a woman aged 45-60 years with glioma. DNA of the CDR3: TGTGCCTGGAGTGGGATGGACAGGGGTCTCTGGATAAACACCATATATTTT. Its protein is CAWSGMDRGLWINTIYF.